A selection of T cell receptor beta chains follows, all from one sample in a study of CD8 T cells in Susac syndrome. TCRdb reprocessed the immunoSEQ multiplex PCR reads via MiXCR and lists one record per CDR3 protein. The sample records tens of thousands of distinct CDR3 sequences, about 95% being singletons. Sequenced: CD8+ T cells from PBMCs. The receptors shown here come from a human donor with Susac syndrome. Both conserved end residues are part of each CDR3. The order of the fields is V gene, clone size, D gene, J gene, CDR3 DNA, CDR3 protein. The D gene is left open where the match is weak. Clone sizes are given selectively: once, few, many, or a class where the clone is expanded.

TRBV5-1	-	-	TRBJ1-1	TGCGCCAGCAGCTTGAGTCAGGGGACCCAAGAAGCTTTCTTT	CASSLSQGTQEAFF
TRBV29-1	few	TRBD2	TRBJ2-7	TGCAGCGTAGCGGGAGGGCACAAAGGCGAGCAGTACTTC	CSVAGGHKGEQYF
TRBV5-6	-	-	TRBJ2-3	TGTGCCAGCAGCTTGGTGCGGGACATCACAGATACGCAGTATTTT	CASSLVRDITDTQYF
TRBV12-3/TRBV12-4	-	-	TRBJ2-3	TGTGCCAGCAGTTTCTGGCGAGGCGGGAGCACAGATACGCAGTATTTT	CASSFWRGGSTDTQYF
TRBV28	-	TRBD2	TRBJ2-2	TGTGCCAGCAACCTAGGACTAGCCTTCACCGGGGAGCTGTTTTTT	CASNLGLAFTGELFF
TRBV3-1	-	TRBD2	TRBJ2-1	TGTGCCAGCAGCCGAGCGGGAGGGCCGGGCAATGAGCAGTTCTTC	CASSRAGGPGNEQFF
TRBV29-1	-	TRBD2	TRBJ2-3	TGCAGCGTTGGGCCGTTGACTAGCGGCACAGATACGCAGTATTTT	CSVGPLTSGTDTQYF
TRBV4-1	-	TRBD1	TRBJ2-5	TGCGCCAGCAGCCACTCGAGGACAGGGTCAGAAGAGACCCAGTACTTC	CASSHSRTGSEETQYF
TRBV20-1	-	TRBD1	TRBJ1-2	TGCAGTGCTAGAGTCCCGCCTGGGACAGGTTGGGATGGCTACACCTTC	CSARVPPGTGWDGYTF
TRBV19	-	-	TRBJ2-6	TGTGCCAGTAGTATAGTCCCAGGCCCTGGGGCCAACGTCCTGACTTTC	CASSIVPGPGANVLTF
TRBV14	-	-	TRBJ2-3	TGTGCCAGCAGCCAAGAATTAGGGTGGGTTGATACGCAGTATTTT	CASSQELGWVDTQYF
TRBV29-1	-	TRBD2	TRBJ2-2	TGCAGCGTTGTAGCGGGAGGAACCGGGGAGCTGTTTTTT	CSVVAGGTGELFF
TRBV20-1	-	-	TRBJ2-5	TGCAGTGCTAGAGACTTAACAAGGGTTCTCCAAGAGACCCAGTACTTC	CSARDLTRVLQETQYF
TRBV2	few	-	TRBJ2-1	TGTGCCAGCAGGGACAGCTACAATGAGCAGTTCTTC	CASRDSYNEQFF
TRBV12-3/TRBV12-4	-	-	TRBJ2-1	TGTGCCAGCAGCGGGTTCTCCTACAATGAGCAGTTCTTC	CASSGFSYNEQFF
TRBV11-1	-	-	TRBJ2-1	TGTGCCAGCAGCAGAAACAGGGTCTCCTACAATGAGCAGTTCTTC	CASSRNRVSYNEQFF
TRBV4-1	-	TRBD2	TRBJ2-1	TGCGCCAGCAGCCAACCTGGACTAGCGGGATGGGAGTCCTACAATGAGCAGTTCTTC	CASSQPGLAGWESYNEQFF
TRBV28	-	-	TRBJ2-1	TGTGCCAGCAGTATTGGTAGCCAGCAGTTCTTC	CASSIGSQQFF
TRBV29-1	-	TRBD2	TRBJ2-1	TGCAGCGTACCGCCTCGGGGTCGGGAGGGGGATGAGCAGTTCTTC	CSVPPRGREGDEQFF
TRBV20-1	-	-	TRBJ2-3	TGCAGTGCTAGAGCTAGCAGCACTAGCACAGATACGCAGTATTTT	CSARASSTSTDTQYF
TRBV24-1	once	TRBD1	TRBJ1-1	TGTGCCACCAGTGAGGACCGGGACAGGGTGAACACTGAAGCTTTCTTT	CATSEDRDRVNTEAFF
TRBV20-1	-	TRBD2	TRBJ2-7	TGCAGTGCTCCTAGCGGGAGTTCCTACGAGCAGTACTTC	CSAPSGSSYEQYF
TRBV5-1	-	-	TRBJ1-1	TGCGCCAGCAGCTTCGACCGGACTGAAGCTTTCTTT	CASSFDRTEAFF
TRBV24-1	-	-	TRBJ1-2	TGTGCCACCAGTGACCCTGACAGAGTCTATGGCTACACCTTC	CATSDPDRVYGYTF
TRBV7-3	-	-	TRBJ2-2	TGTGCCAGCAGTTTGGGCGTCGGGGAGCTGTTTTTT	CASSLGVGELFF
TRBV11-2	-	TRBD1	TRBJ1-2	TGTGCCAGCAGCCCCTCCGGGACAGGGACCGGCTACACCTTC	CASSPSGTGTGYTF
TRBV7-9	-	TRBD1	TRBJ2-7	TGTGCCAGCAGCTCCCGGACAGGGATCGCTGTATACGAGCAGTACTTC	CASSSRTGIAVYEQYF
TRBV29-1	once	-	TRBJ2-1	TGCAGCGTTGTGGCCCTGGAGGACAATGAGCAGTTCTTC	CSVVALEDNEQFF
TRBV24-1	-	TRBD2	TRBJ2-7	TGTGCCACCAGTGATTTGCAGAGGACTAGCGGAGACTTC	CATSDLQRTSGDF
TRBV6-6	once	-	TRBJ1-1	TGTGCCAGCAGACTACAGGAGACTGAAGCTTTCTTT	CASRLQETEAFF
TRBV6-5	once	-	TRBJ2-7	TGTGCCAGCAAAATGTGGGGGTCCGAGCAGTACTTC	CASKMWGSEQYF
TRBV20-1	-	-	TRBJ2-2	TGCAGTGCTAGAGATCGTAGGACAAGGAACACCGGGGAGCTGTTTTTT	CSARDRRTRNTGELFF
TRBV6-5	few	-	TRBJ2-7	TGTGCCAGCAGTTACTCGGACTCCTACGAGCAGTACTTC	CASSYSDSYEQYF
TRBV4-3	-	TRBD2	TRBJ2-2	TGCGCCAGCAGTCCCGTCCTAGCGGGGGAGAACACCGGGGAGCTGTTTTTT	CASSPVLAGENTGELFF
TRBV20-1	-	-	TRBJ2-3	TGCAGTGCTACAGCGGGTGGGCGCACAGATACGCAGTATTTT	CSATAGGRTDTQYF